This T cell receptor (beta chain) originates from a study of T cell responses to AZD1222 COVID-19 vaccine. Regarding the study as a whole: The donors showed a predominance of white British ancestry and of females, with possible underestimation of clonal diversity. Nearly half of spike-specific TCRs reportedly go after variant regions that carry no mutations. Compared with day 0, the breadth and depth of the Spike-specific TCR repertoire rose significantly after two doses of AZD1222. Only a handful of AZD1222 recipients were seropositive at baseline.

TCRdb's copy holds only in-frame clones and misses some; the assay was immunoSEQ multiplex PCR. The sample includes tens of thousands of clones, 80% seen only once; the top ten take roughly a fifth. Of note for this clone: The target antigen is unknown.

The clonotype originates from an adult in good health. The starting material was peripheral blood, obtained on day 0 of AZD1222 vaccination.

CDR3 sequence: CASSVPAALYNEQFF. In DNA, the CDR3 is TGTGCCAGCAGTGTCCCAGCGGCCCTCTACAATGAGCAGTTCTTC. The chain combines TRBV2 with TRBJ2-1; weak D call: TRBD2 (5 bases). V gave up 4 bases and J gave up 3 bases, with 13 bases separating them. The CDR3 consists of 15 residues. Germline V gene sequence: CDR1 SNHLY, CDR2 FYNNEI.